These T cell receptor beta chains were read from a single sample in a study of CD8+CD57+ T cells in acquired aplastic anemia. In TCRdb, the reads were re-called with MiXCR into one record per CDR3 protein. The table includes about 150,000 distinct CDR3 sequences, around 43% detected once. Sequenced sample: sorted CD4+, CD8+, or CD8+CD57+ T cells (not recorded which) from PBMCs. Source of these receptors: a human donor with aplastic anemia. Each CDR3 is given with its conserved first and last residue. The D gene is left open where the match is weak. Where a row states a size, it is once, few, many or the class of an expanded clone; other rows omit it.

v_gene	j_gene	abundance	d_gene	CDR3aa	CDR3nt
TRBV29-1	TRBJ2-5	.	TRBD2	CSVVAGGPGETQYF	TGCAGCGTTGTTGCGGGGGGGCCGGGTGAGACCCAGTACTTC
TRBV2	TRBJ2-3	many	.	CASSEGGSNPTDTQYF	TGTGCCAGCAGTGAAGGGGGATCGAACCCCACAGATACGCAGTATTTT
TRBV3-1	TRBJ2-5	.	TRBD2	CASSQRFSGALRTQYF	TGTGCCAGCAGTCAGCGTTTTAGCGGGGCCCTGCGGACCCAGTACTTC
TRBV11-2	TRBJ2-6	many	TRBD2	CASSLRLAGAGGANVLTF	TGTGCCAGCAGCTTACGTCTAGCGGGAGCGGGTGGGGCCAACGTCCTGACTTTC
TRBV25-1	TRBJ1-6	.	.	CASSPGTPSGPLHF	TGTGCCAGCAGTCCAGGGACACCATCGGGACCCCTCCACTTT
TRBV10-3	TRBJ1-5	.	TRBD1	CAISGGSGGVNQPQHF	TGTGCCATCAGTGGAGGATCAGGGGGGGTCAATCAGCCCCAGCATTTT
TRBV11-2	TRBJ2-5	.	TRBD1	CASSPRQGVCETQYF	TGTGCCAGCAGCCCCCGACAGGGGGTATGTGAGACCCAGTACTTC
TRBV5-1	TRBJ2-3	many	.	CASSLQGTLTDTQYF	TGCGCCAGCAGCCTGCAAGGAACTCTCACAGATACGCAGTATTTT
TRBV2	TRBJ2-7	.	TRBD1	CATYPRTGGYEQYF	TGTGCCACCTACCCTCGGACAGGGGGCTACGAGCAGTACTTC
TRBV7-8	TRBJ1-5	many	.	CASSSQGNSNQPQHF	TGTGCCAGCAGCTCCCAGGGGAATAGCAATCAGCCCCAGCATTTT
TRBV20-1	TRBJ2-7	.	.	CSARDPRAGILGEQYF	TGCAGTGCTAGAGATCCCAGGGCAGGGATCTTGGGCGAGCAGTACTTC
TRBV15	TRBJ2-5	.	.	CATSRDIQETQYF	TGTGCCACCAGTCGGGACATCCAAGAGACCCAGTACTTC
TRBV10-3	TRBJ2-7	.	.	CAVRVGYEQYF	TGTGCCGTCAGGGTTGGCTACGAGCAGTACTTC
TRBV24-1	TRBJ2-1	few	TRBD2	CATCDLTSGSDEQFF	TGCGCCACCTGTGATTTGACTAGCGGGAGCGATGAGCAGTTCTTC
TRBV19	TRBJ2-5	.	TRBD2	CASSSQAGGHETQYF	TGTGCCAGTAGTAGTCAAGCGGGGGGGCATGAGACCCAGTACTTC
TRBV27	TRBJ1-5	many	.	CASRGAGDQPQHF	TGTGCCAGCCGGGGGGCAGGGGATCAGCCCCAGCATTTT
TRBV2	TRBJ1-1	.	.	CASSPGRGTTEASF	TGTGCCAGCAGCCCGGGACGGGGTACCACTGAAGCTTCCTTT
TRBV10-2	TRBJ2-2	.	.	CASSESRDTGELFF	TGCGCCAGCAGTGAGTCTAGGGACACCGGGGAGCTGTTTTTT
TRBV6-1	TRBJ1-6	many	.	CASSALRGDSPLHF	TGTGCCAGCAGCGCCCTCCGAGGGGATTCACCCCTCCACTTT
TRBV19	TRBJ2-7	.	.	CASSNRKSYEQYF	TGTGCCAGTAGTAACAGGAAATCCTACGAGCAGTACTTC
TRBV19	TRBJ1-1	.	TRBD1	CASRQDRGVSTEAFF	TGTGCCAGTAGACAGGACAGGGGCGTAAGCACTGAAGCTTTCTTT
TRBV7-3	TRBJ2-2	many	TRBD2	CASSLIGLAGGTTGELFF	TGTGCCAGCAGCTTAATAGGGCTAGCGGGAGGGACCACCGGGGAGCTGTTTTTT
TRBV15	TRBJ2-1	.	TRBD2	CATSSYFSGGHNEQFF	TGTGCCACCAGCAGCTATTTCAGCGGGGGGCACAATGAGCAGTTCTTC
TRBV4-3	TRBJ2-7	.	.	CASSQDLSVEQYF	TGCGCCAGCAGCCAAGATTTAAGTGTCGAGCAGTACTTC
TRBV7-2	TRBJ1-6	many	.	CASSSSTGVNSPLHF	TGTGCCAGCAGCTCATCCACCGGGGTGAATTCACCCCTCCACTTT
TRBV12-3/TRBV12-4	TRBJ2-1	few	TRBD2	CATVGGSSYNEQFF	TGTGCCACCGTCGGCGGGAGCTCCTACAATGAGCAGTTCTTC
TRBV24-1	TRBJ1-2	.	TRBD1	CATVKPGQGTGYTF	TGTGCCACCGTTAAGCCGGGACAGGGGACTGGCTACACCTTC
TRBV7-9	TRBJ2-7	.	.	CASSLRDMYEQYF	TGTGCCAGCAGCCTTCGGGACATGTACGAGCAGTACTTC
TRBV6-2/TRBV6-3	TRBJ2-5	many	TRBD2	CASSYDQTSGMETQYF	TGTGCCAGCAGTTACGACCAGACTAGCGGGATGGAGACCCAGTACTTC
TRBV5-1	TRBJ2-1	many	.	CASSLGLLRGVSYNEQFF	TGCGCCAGCAGCTTGGGCCTTCTCAGGGGTGTCTCCTACAATGAGCAGTTCTTC
TRBV19	TRBJ2-2	many	.	CASTGLTGELFF	TGTGCCAGTACAGGTCTCACCGGGGAGCTGTTTTTT
TRBV12-3/TRBV12-4	TRBJ2-5	.	.	CASSTAETQYF	TGTGCCAGCAGCACCGCAGAGACCCAGTACTTC
TRBV7-2	TRBJ1-6	few	.	CASSSSGRAPLHF	TGTGCCAGCAGCTCCTCGGGAAGGGCACCCCTCCACTTT
TRBV12-3/TRBV12-4	TRBJ2-3	.	TRBD2	CASSPQGVLAGGPADTQYF	TGTGCCAGCAGTCCACAGGGGGTCCTAGCGGGAGGGCCGGCAGATACGCAGTATTTT